The T cell receptor beta chain under discussion was sequenced for a study of cytomegalovirus exposure and HLA in healthy donors. Study observations and caveats: TCR beta chain V- and J-gene trimming was linked, in a later analysis, to a missense variant in DCLRE1C. Analysis performed later found approximately 17,000 TCR beta sequences associated with HLA alleles at 0.05 false discovery rate. Across HLA loci, a later analysis found differing TCR association rates, with DRB1 most and HLA-C fewest.

Worth noting for this clone: The antigen is undetermined.

Germline V gene data show CDR1 as GTSNPN and CDR2 as SVGIG (reference sequence). Trimming took 2 bases from V and 2 from J, leaving 13 bases between them. The CDR3 is made up of 16 amino acids. The PCR made use of 60 Vbeta and 13 Jbeta primers. Data came from immunoSEQ multiplex PCR; TCRdb stores just in-frame clones and leaves some out. The data show some 180,000 clones, around 74% seen once. Material for sequencing was PBMCs. This clonotype was sampled from a male donor in good health and CMV-seronegative. The chain couples TRBV30 to TRBJ1-6; unclear D gene. CDR3 region: CAWSPTRRAYNSPLHF. The CDR3 DNA reads as TGTGCCTGGAGTCCCACCCGGAGGGCCTATAATTCACCCCTCCACTTT. The complete variable domain, with remaining parts taken from reference TRBV30 and TRBJ1-6, reads SQTIHQWPATLVQPVGSPLSLECTVEGTSNPNLYWYRQAAGRGLQLLFYSVGIGQISSEVPQNLSASRPQDRQFILSSKKLLLSDSGFYLCAWSPTRRAYNSPLHFGNGTRLTVT.